This T cell receptor beta chain was recorded in a study of CD8 T cells in ankylosing spondylitis. Findings of the study overall: What seemed typical of ankylosing spondylitis blood was a TCR beta motif built from about eight highly homologous variants. Disease-associated clones were reportedly significantly overrepresented in matched ankylosing spondylitis synovial fluid.

Quantitative 5'-RACE with molecular barcodes generated TCR beta libraries. One entry per CDR3 protein results from TCRdb running MiXCR on the 5' RACE reads. Altogether 100,000 to 150,000 distinct CDR3 sequences are present, over 15% being singletons, with the ten largest covering approximately 30%. A note on this clonotype: What it binds is not known.

Input material: blood, either unsorted or a sorted T cell fraction (not recorded which). The TCR originated in a male donor with ankylosing spondylitis.

The CDR3 nucleotides are TGTGCCAGTAGCGGGAGGGCGCAGTATTTT. Protein sequence: CASSGRAQYF. The gene calls are TRBV2 and TRBJ2-3, with TRBD2 identical over 11 bases. Germline V gene lookup returns CDR1 SNHLY and CDR2 FYNNEI. V lost 9 bases to trimming and J lost 10 bases; unmatched junction nucleotides: 0. This CDR3 is built from 10 residues.